This T cell receptor beta chain was recovered during a study of T cells in Graves' hyperthyroidism and ophthalmopathy. The CDR3 regions of TCR beta were amplified from RNA transcripts. First-round RT-PCR of the TCR CDR3 relied on the HTBI primer set. TCRdb independently ran MiXCR on the multiplex PCR reads; one entry per CDR3 protein. This sample yields 600,000 to 700,000 distinct CDR3 sequences, of which roughly 15% are seen a single time; 3.5% to 4.5% belongs to the top ten. The sample holds many counts of this clonotype. One base away lies a much larger clone, so this may be a sequencing read error. In germline, CDR1 is MDHEN, CDR2 SYDVKM. This CDR3 contains 13 residues. V lost 6 bases and J 0 bases, leaving 8 bases between the germline ends.

The specimen sequenced was blood. V usage is TRBV28 and J usage is TRBJ2-5; D is perhaps TRBD2 (6 bases). This TCR came from a woman between 40 and 50 years old with Graves' ophthalmopathy. The CDR3 reads CASREGYQETQYF. CDR3 in DNA: TGTGCCAGCAGGGAGGGGTACCAAGAGACCCAGTACTTC. Full variable domain (remainder filled in from reference TRBV28 and TRBJ2-5): DVKVTQSSRYLVKRTGEKVFLECVQDMDHENMFWYRQDPGLGLRLIYFSYDVKMKEKGDIPEGYSVSREKKERFSLILESASTNQTSMYLCASREGYQETQYFGPGTRLLVL.